This is a list of T cell receptor beta chains from one sample in a study of blood T cell repertoires in COVID-19. TCRdb's copy holds only in-frame clones and misses some; the assay was immunoSEQ multiplex PCR. In the table there are roughly 80,000 clones, 80% to 90% of which are singletons. Sequencing was done on a sample of peripheral blood. The receptor set was obtained from a woman older than 75 with acute or convalescent COVID-19. Both conserved end residues are part of each CDR3. The order of the fields is clone size, V gene, D gene, J gene, CDR3 DNA, CDR3 protein. The D gene is left open where the match is weak. Clone sizes are given selectively: once, few, many, or a class where the clone is expanded.

size: NA
V: TRBV9
D: TRBD2
J: TRBJ2-1
DNA: TGTGCCAGCAGCGCCGGACTAGCGGGGGTTTATGAGCAGTTCTTC
CDR3: CASSAGLAGVYEQFF

size: NA
V: TRBV2
D: NA
J: TRBJ1-1
DNA: TGTGCCAGCAGATACCGGGAGGCCCTTCGGGAAGCTTTCTTT
CDR3: CASRYREALREAFF

size: NA
V: TRBV7-9
D: TRBD1
J: TRBJ2-7
DNA: TGTGCCAGCGCCAGGCTCCACAGGGGGGCCTACGAGCAGTACTTC
CDR3: CASARLHRGAYEQYF

size: NA
V: TRBV4-1
D: TRBD2
J: TRBJ2-5
DNA: TGCGCCAGCAGCCAAGGACTAGCGGGAGGAGGGGAGACCCAGTACTTC
CDR3: CASSQGLAGGGETQYF

size: once
V: TRBV5-4
D: NA
J: TRBJ2-1
DNA: TGTGCCAGCAGCTTGTTCGGCCCTAGCTCCTACAATGAGCAGTTCTTC
CDR3: CASSLFGPSSYNEQFF

size: NA
V: TRBV4-2
D: NA
J: TRBJ1-2
DNA: TGTGCCAGCAGCCCTGAAAGGGACTTCGGAGGCTACACCTTC
CDR3: CASSPERDFGGYTF

size: NA
V: TRBV2
D: TRBD2
J: TRBJ2-1
DNA: TGTGCCAGCAGTGCCGGACTAGCGGGAGGAAATGAGCAGTTCTTC
CDR3: CASSAGLAGGNEQFF

size: NA
V: TRBV9
D: TRBD2
J: TRBJ2-1
DNA: TGTGCCAGCAGCGTCCTCCCGGGGAGCGGGAGTTTAAATGAGCAGTTCTTC
CDR3: CASSVLPGSGSLNEQFF

size: NA
V: TRBV6-5
D: NA
J: TRBJ2-3
DNA: TGTGCCAGCAGAAAGGGCGGGATCACAGATACGCAGTATTTT
CDR3: CASRKGGITDTQYF

size: NA
V: TRBV6-6
D: NA
J: TRBJ1-2
DNA: TGTGCCAGCAGTTACCCAGGCTATGGCTACACCTTC
CDR3: CASSYPGYGYTF

size: NA
V: TRBV5-1
D: NA
J: TRBJ2-2
DNA: TGCGCCAGCAGCTTGGCCTCACATACCGGGGAGCTGTTTTTT
CDR3: CASSLASHTGELFF

size: NA
V: TRBV4-2
D: TRBD2
J: TRBJ2-1
DNA: TGTGCCAGCAGCCAAACACTAGCGGGTATCTACAATGAGCAGTTCTTC
CDR3: CASSQTLAGIYNEQFF

size: NA
V: TRBV27
D: TRBD1
J: TRBJ1-2
DNA: TGTGCCAGCAGTCCGCGACAGGGGCTGAGTGGCTACACCTTC
CDR3: CASSPRQGLSGYTF

size: NA
V: TRBV6-6
D: NA
J: TRBJ2-7
DNA: TGTGCCAGCAGCGACTTCTACGAGCAGTACTTC
CDR3: CASSDFYEQYF

size: NA
V: TRBV30
D: NA
J: TRBJ1-1
DNA: TGTGCCTGGACCCATGGCTTGAACACTGAAGCTTTCTTT
CDR3: CAWTHGLNTEAFF

size: NA
V: TRBV23-1
D: NA
J: TRBJ2-5
DNA: TGCGCCAGCTTCTACAGGGACCACCAAGAGACCCAGTACTTC
CDR3: CASFYRDHQETQYF

size: NA
V: TRBV25-1
D: NA
J: TRBJ2-7
DNA: TGTGCCAGCAGTGAAGACTTCACCTACGAGCAGTACTTC
CDR3: CASSEDFTYEQYF

size: once
V: TRBV5-6
D: TRBD1
J: TRBJ1-2
DNA: TGTGCCAGCAGCTTTACCGGGACAGGGATCTATGGCTACACCTTC
CDR3: CASSFTGTGIYGYTF

size: once
V: TRBV7-2
D: NA
J: TRBJ1-5
DNA: TGTGCCAGCAGCTTAGGTCGCGGGAACCCCCAGCATTTT
CDR3: CASSLGRGNPQHF

size: NA
V: TRBV5-1
D: TRBD1
J: TRBJ1-1
DNA: TGCGCCAGCAGCTTAGAGGCAGGGGGTATGAACACTGAAGCTTTCTTT
CDR3: CASSLEAGGMNTEAFF

size: NA
V: TRBV7-2
D: NA
J: TRBJ1-4
DNA: TGTGCCAGCAGCCCCCGCGGGGGACCTGCGACTAATGAAAAACTGTTTTTT
CDR3: CASSPRGGPATNEKLFF

size: NA
V: TRBV7-7
D: TRBD2
J: TRBJ2-5
DNA: TGTGCTAGCAGCCCGGCGACTAGCCGTCCAAAAGAGACCCAGTACTTC
CDR3: CASSPATSRPKETQYF

size: NA
V: TRBV7-9
D: TRBD1
J: TRBJ1-4
DNA: TGTGCCAGCAGCCCTGACAGGGATGAAAAACTGTTTTTT
CDR3: CASSPDRDEKLFF

size: NA
V: TRBV19
D: TRBD1
J: TRBJ2-7
DNA: TGTGCCAGTAGTATGGGACAGGGGTGGGACGAGCAGTACTTC
CDR3: CASSMGQGWDEQYF

size: NA
V: TRBV7-9
D: NA
J: TRBJ2-1
DNA: TGTGCCAGCAGCTTAGTTGGGAGGGGGGAATTTAAGGATGAGCAGTTCTTC
CDR3: CASSLVGRGEFKDEQFF

size: NA
V: TRBV5-1
D: TRBD2
J: TRBJ2-1
DNA: TGCGCCAGCAGTCGGGGACTAGCGGGTGCCTTCAATGAGCAGTTCTTC
CDR3: CASSRGLAGAFNEQFF

size: few
V: TRBV29-1
D: NA
J: TRBJ2-7
DNA: TGCAGCGTTTACAGGGGAGGCAACTACGAGCAGTACTTC
CDR3: CSVYRGGNYEQYF

size: NA
V: TRBV7-3
D: TRBD2
J: TRBJ2-7
DNA: TGTGCCAGCAGCTTCGGACTAGCGGGCTACGAGCAGTACTTC
CDR3: CASSFGLAGYEQYF

size: NA
V: TRBV18
D: TRBD1
J: TRBJ1-1
DNA: TGTGCCAGCTCGTCGACAGGGGACACTGAAGCTTTCTTT
CDR3: CASSSTGDTEAFF

size: NA
V: TRBV4-3
D: TRBD1
J: TRBJ1-2
DNA: TGCGCCAGCAGCCAAGATGTCGGGACAGGGAACGAAGCCTATGGCTACACCTTC
CDR3: CASSQDVGTGNEAYGYTF

size: NA
V: TRBV5-1
D: NA
J: TRBJ1-2
DNA: TGCGCCAGCAGCTCTCTAACAAGGACCCTAGCCTACACCTTC
CDR3: CASSSLTRTLAYTF

size: NA
V: TRBV6-6
D: NA
J: TRBJ1-2
DNA: TGTGCCAGCAGTTGGCTCCAGTCAATCGGGGACTATGGCTACACCTTC
CDR3: CASSWLQSIGDYGYTF

size: NA
V: TRBV5-1
D: NA
J: TRBJ2-7
DNA: TGCGCCAGCAGCTTGGTGCAGGGGCCGCAGTACTTC
CDR3: CASSLVQGPQYF

size: NA
V: TRBV7-9
D: NA
J: TRBJ1-2
DNA: TGTGCCAGCAGCACCTCGACAGGCCAGGGATATGGCTACACCTTC
CDR3: CASSTSTGQGYGYTF

size: NA
V: TRBV29-1
D: NA
J: TRBJ1-1
DNA: TGCAGCGTTGATGGAACAGGGTTGAACACTGAAGCTTTCTTT
CDR3: CSVDGTGLNTEAFF

size: NA
V: TRBV15
D: NA
J: TRBJ1-2
DNA: TGTGCCACCAGCAGAGATCTCGGGTTAGAAGGCTACACCTTC
CDR3: CATSRDLGLEGYTF

size: NA
V: TRBV3-1/TRBV3-2
D: TRBD2
J: TRBJ2-1
DNA: TGTGCCAGCAGCCTTCTAGCGGGGGCGCCCAATGAGCAGTTCTTC
CDR3: CASSLLAGAPNEQFF

size: many
V: TRBV19
D: TRBD1
J: TRBJ2-7
DNA: TGTGCCAGTAGTATCCGCAGGGGGCTCGAGCAGTACTTC
CDR3: CASSIRRGLEQYF

size: NA
V: TRBV25-1
D: NA
J: TRBJ2-1
DNA: TGTGCCAGCAGTGTTGGTAGTCGTGTATACAATGAGCAGTTCTTC
CDR3: CASSVGSRVYNEQFF

size: NA
V: TRBV19
D: NA
J: TRBJ2-7
DNA: TGTGCCAGTAGTATAGCGCCGGGGATTGCCTACGAGCAGTACTTC
CDR3: CASSIAPGIAYEQYF

size: NA
V: TRBV7-2
D: NA
J: TRBJ2-4
DNA: TGTGCCAGCAGCTCTGGACAGAACCTAGCCAAAAACATTCAGTACTTC
CDR3: CASSSGQNLAKNIQYF

size: NA
V: TRBV7-2
D: NA
J: TRBJ2-7
DNA: TGTGCCAGCAGCCCCACCTACGAGCAGTACTTC
CDR3: CASSPTYEQYF

size: NA
V: TRBV6-5
D: NA
J: TRBJ2-3
DNA: TGTGCCAGCACTCCCGGAGGGCCAGATACGCAGTATTTT
CDR3: CASTPGGPDTQYF

size: NA
V: TRBV9
D: TRBD2
J: TRBJ2-5
DNA: TGTGCCAGCAGCTTTAGAGGGACTAGCGGCAGTGAGACCCAGTACTTC
CDR3: CASSFRGTSGSETQYF